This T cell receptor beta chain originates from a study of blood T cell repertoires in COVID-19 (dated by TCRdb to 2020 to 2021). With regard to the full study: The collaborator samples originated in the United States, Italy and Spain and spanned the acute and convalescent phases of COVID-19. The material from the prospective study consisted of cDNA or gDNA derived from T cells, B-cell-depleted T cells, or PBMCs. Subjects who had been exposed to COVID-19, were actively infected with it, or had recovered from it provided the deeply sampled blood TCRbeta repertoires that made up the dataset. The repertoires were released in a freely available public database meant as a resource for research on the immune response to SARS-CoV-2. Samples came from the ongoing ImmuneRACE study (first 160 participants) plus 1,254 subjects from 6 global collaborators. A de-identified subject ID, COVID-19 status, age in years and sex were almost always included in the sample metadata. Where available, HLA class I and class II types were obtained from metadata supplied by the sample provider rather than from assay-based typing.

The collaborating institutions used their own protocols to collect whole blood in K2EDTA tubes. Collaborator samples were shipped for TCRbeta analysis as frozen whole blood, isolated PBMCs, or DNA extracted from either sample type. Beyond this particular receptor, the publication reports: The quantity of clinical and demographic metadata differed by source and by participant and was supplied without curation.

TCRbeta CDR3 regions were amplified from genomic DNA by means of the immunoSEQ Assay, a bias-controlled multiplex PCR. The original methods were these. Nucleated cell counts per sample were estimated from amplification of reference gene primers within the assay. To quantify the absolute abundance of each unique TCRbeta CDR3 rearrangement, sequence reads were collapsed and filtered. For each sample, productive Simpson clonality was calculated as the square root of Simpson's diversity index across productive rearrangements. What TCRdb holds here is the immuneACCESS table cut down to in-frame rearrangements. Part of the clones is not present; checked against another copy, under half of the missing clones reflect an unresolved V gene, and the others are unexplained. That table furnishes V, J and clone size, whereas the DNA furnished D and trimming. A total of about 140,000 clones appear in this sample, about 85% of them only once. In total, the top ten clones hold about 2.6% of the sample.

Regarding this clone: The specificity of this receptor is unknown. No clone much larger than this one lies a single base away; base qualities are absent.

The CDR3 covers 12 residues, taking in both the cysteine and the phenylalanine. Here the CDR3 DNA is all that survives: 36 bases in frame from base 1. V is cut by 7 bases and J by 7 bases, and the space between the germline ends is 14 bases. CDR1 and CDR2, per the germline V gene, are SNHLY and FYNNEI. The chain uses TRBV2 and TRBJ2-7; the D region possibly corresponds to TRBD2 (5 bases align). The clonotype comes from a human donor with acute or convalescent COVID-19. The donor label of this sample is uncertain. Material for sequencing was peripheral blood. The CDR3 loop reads CASNRGLGEQYF. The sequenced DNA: TGTGCCAGCAACCGGGGTTTGGGGGAGCAGTACTTC.